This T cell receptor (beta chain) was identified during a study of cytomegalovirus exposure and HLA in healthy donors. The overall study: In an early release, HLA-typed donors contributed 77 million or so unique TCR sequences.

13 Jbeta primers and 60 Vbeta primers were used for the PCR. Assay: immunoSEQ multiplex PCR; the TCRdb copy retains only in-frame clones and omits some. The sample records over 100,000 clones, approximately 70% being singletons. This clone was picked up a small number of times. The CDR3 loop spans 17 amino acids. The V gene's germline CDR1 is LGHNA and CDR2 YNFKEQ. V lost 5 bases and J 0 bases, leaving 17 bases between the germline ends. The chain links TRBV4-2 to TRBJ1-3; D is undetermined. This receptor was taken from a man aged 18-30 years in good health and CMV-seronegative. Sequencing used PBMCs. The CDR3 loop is CASSEESLSTSGNTIYF. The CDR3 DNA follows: TGTGCCAGCAGCGAGGAGTCATTGAGTACCTCTGGAAACACCATATATTTT.